Given below is one T cell receptor (beta chain) in context. Its cognate antigen has yet to be identified. Base quality data are lacking; no much larger clone is found one base away. The source of the sample is a study of graft-versus-host responses after intestinal transplantation (dated by TCRdb to about 2021). For the wider study: Recipients received multivisceral, liver-intestinal, or isolated intestinal transplants. Anti-thymocyte globulin induction was given to all recipients, followed by maintenance tacrolimus and steroids for approximately 3 years. Graft-versus-host and host-versus-graft alloreactive T cell clones were tracked in the graft, circulation and bone marrow after intestinal transplantation using bulk TCR-beta CDR3 sequencing. To identify alloreactive clones, pre-transplant mixed lymphocyte reaction products were sequenced and compared with unstimulated pre-transplant donor and recipient T cells. A cohort of about two dozen intestinal transplant recipients, including one retransplant, was enrolled, and a few patients lacking pretransplant specimens were excluded. Donor T cell macrochimerism was defined as a peak of at least 4% donor T cells among recipient peripheral blood mononuclear cells. Rather than being sequenced by the commercial service, samples from a few later patients were sequenced in-house on an Illumina MiSeq and processed with MiXCR. Points the paper makes about the study in general: Early after transplant, declines in HvG clones were associated with peak levels of circulating GvH clones. In the allografts of patients with donor T cell macrochimerism, GvH to HvG T cell clonal ratios were high. The conclusions were limited by the relatively low number and heterogeneity of the intestinal transplant patients. GvH clones were found in recipient bone marrow, and some of the GvH clones appeared earlier in ileal mucosa or blood, which is consistent with an intestinal mucosal origin.

To isolate intraepithelial and lamina propria lymphocytes from graft specimens, dithiothreitol, EDTA incubations and collagenase D digestion were used. Bulk TCR-beta sequencing was performed on serial intestinal graft biopsy specimens collected as late as 600 days after transplant. Libraries were built with the immunoSEQ multiplex PCR assay. For most patients, high-throughput TCR-beta CDR3 sequencing of genomic DNA was performed by Adaptive Biotechnologies. On the study's bioinformatics: TCR sequencing data were retrieved from Adaptive's ImmunoSEQ software for 15 to 20 patients, whereas a few other patients were processed with MiXCR and VDJtools. CDR3 nucleotide sequences shared between donor and recipient were removed because their origin could not be assigned. Alloreactive clones required at least 2-fold expansion over unstimulated cells and minimum CFSE-low frequency of 0.002% (template counts) or 0.001% (read counts). Clones detected in sequenced pre-transplant spleen, lymph node, or MLR CFSE-low populations of the donor or recipient were defined as mappable. The cumulative frequency of alloreactive clones was calculated as a percentage of all sequences, weighted by copy number. Here the immuneACCESS table is served through TCRdb, limited to in-frame sequences with V and J called. Missing clones are a known gap in these copies; in checked studies unresolved V genes cover under half, and the rest lacks a known reason. V, J and clone size reflect that table, while D and trimming were determined from the DNA. For this sample there are 20,000 to 25,000 clones; just over 75% appear just once. The ten top clones hold about 3% of the sample.

According to the germline V gene, CDR1 reads SGDLS and CDR2 reads YYNGEE. Relative to germline, V is missing 0 bases and J is missing 9 bases, with 10 bases of the junction outside any gene match. The CDR3 spans 16 residues, from the cysteine through the phenylalanine. The only DNA kept is the CDR3, 48 bases in frame from the first base. The receptor comes from a human patient who received an intestinal transplant, so some T cells may come from the graft donor. The sequencing here drew on ileum tissue, taken 12 days after intestinal transplant. Recombination joined TRBV9 with TRBJ2-1; a stretch of 9 junction bases matches TRBD2. The CDR3 loop reads CASSVAGLAGNGEQFF. The nucleotide sequence reads TGTGCCAGCAGCGTAGCTGGGCTAGCGGGGAATGGTGAGCAGTTCTTC.